This record covers a single T cell receptor (beta chain). Its antigen is currently not known. No per-base quality is available; no much larger clone lies one base away. Spanning cysteine to phenylalanine, the CDR3 consists of 15 amino acids. Kept here is only the CDR3 DNA, which spans 45 bases and is read in frame from base 1. V lost 6 bases and J lost 0 bases; the stretch between them is 15 bases long. The CDR1 and CDR2 encoded by the germline V gene (reference sequence) are DFQATT and SNEGSKA. This sample was taken from a study of T-cell memory formation after mild COVID-19 (dated by TCRdb to the early 2020s). Broadly, across the study: Most TCR sequence clusters were specific to one of the two donors. The cohort comprised two young, previously healthy adult volunteers, one female and one male. In a couple of donors, T-cell clones that expanded and contracted after mild COVID-19 were tracked by sequencing TCRalpha and TCRbeta repertoires over time.

The research as a whole found: The study covered only a couple of mild cases, and larger cohorts including severe cases with pre-infection samples were considered necessary. Contracting CD4+ clones appeared mostly in the CM and EM memory subsets, whereas CD8+ clones were enriched in EMRA. Clones that contracted from day 15 to 85 showed balanced CD4/CD8 phenotypes, whereas a second wave of clones that expanded from day 15 to 37 leaned towards CD4+. Whether the second-wave clones peaking on day 37 were SARS-CoV-2 specific was not confirmed. Some responding clones were detected in pre-infection memory, which suggested that pre-existing cross-reactive memory T cells had joined the SARS-CoV-2 response.

Ficoll-Paque density gradient centrifugation was the method used to isolate PBMCs. Sequencing instrument: Illumina NovaSeq 6000. TCRalpha and TCRbeta cDNA libraries were constructed by 5'RACE with constant-segment primers, with sample barcodes and unique molecular identifiers being introduced. Trizol reagent was used to extract RNA from every sample. The libraries were amplified in two PCR steps, and the second step added a second sample barcode and Illumina TruSeq adapters. Libraries were sequenced on an Illumina NovaSeq with 2 x 150 bp paired-end reads. In the paper's pipeline: With migec v1.2.7, reads were demultiplexed and then collapsed into UMI-guided consensus sequences. Using mixcr v2.1.11, UMI consensuses were aligned to TRA and TRB V and J templates and then assembled into clonotypes. A clonotype was counted as expanded or contracted only when both edgeR and NoisET called the clonotype significant, with the noise models trained on biological replicates. edgeR calls used a false discovery rate-adjusted p below 0.01 and a log2 fold-change threshold of 1. As an exploratory analysis of dynamics, PCA with hierarchical clustering was applied to max-normalized trajectories of the 1000 most abundant clonotypes. Each responding clone was given a CD4 or CD8 phenotype based on the CD4+ and CD8+ repertoires, which had been sequenced separately. TCRdb's own reprocessing of the public reads used fastp at Q25 and MiXCR and kept productive beta chains. Each CDR3 protein appears once, grouped with its most common genes and DNA. The authors' filters were not applied to this entry. This sample comprises about 160,000 distinct CDR3 sequences, around a third of them detected only once. Jointly, the top ten make up about 12% of the sample.

The chain links TRBV20-1 with TRBJ1-3; no confident D gene assignment can be made. The sample consisted of PBMCs or a T cell subset sorted from them (not recorded which). This clonotype was sampled from an adult woman who had mild COVID-19 (a few samples of this study predate the infection). The sample titles of this study are shuffled in the database, so cell type and time point are left out; the donor was told from shared clones. CDR3 loop: CSAPFLSDSGNTIYF. The nucleotide sequence is TGCAGTGCCCCCTTTTTGTCAGACTCTGGAAACACCATATATTTT.